The following is a T cell receptor (beta chain) sequence with its context. The antigen remains unidentified. These data are taken from a study of long-term antiretroviral therapy in people with HIV. Study-level findings and limits: Every time point showed a repertoire led by clones expanded before ART.

V was pared by 8 bases and J by 4 bases, with 6 bases of the junction left unmatched. The CDR3 is made up of 12 amino acids. Germline assignment: CDR1 SQVTM and CDR2 ANQGSEA. It was version v3.0 of the immunoSEQ assay that was run at survey level. The protocol was immunoSEQ multiplex PCR, while the TCRdb copy is restricted to in-frame clones and leaves out a portion. In the table there are fewer than 40,000 clones, approximately 97% of which are singletons. The TCR sequence derives from a man aged 25-45 years with HIV. The specimen comprised unsorted PBMCs, sampled 6.9 years after starting antiretroviral therapy. The chain joins TRBV29-1 to TRBJ1-1, with 8 bases matching TRBD1. The CDR3 spells CSTSDRGTEAFF. The CDR3 nucleotides are TGCAGCACCTCTGACAGGGGCACTGAAGCTTTCTTT.